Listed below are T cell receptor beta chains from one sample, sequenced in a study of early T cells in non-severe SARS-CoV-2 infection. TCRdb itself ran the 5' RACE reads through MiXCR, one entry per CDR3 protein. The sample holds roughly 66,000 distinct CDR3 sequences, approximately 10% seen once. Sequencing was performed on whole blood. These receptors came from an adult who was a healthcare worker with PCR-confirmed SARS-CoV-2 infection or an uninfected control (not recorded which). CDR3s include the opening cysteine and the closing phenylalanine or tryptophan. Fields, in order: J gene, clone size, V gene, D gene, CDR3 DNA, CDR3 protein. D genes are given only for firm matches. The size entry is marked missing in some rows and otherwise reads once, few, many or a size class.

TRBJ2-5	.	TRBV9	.	TGTGCCAGCACCCCCGGGCCGGGCCAAGAGACCCAGTACTTC	CASTPGPGQETQYF
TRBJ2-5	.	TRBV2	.	TGTGCCAGCAGTGTCCGCAGGGACCAAGAGACCCAGTACTTC	CASSVRRDQETQYF
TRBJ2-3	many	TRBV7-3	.	TGTGCCAGCAGCAGCGACAGATATACGCAGTATTTT	CASSSDRYTQYF
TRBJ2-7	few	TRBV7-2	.	TGTGCCAGCAGCTGGACGGGCAGGGCCTACGAGCAGTACTTC	CASSWTGRAYEQYF
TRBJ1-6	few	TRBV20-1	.	TGCAGTGCTAGTGACCAGAGCTCCTATAATTCACCCCTCCACTTT	CSASDQSSYNSPLHF
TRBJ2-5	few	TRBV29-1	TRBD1	TGCAGCGTCGGGGGACAGGGTGGTGGGTCGAGAGAGACCCAGTACTTC	CSVGGQGGGSRETQYF
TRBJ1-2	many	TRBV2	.	TGTGCCAGCAGACTCATCTATGGCTACACCTTC	CASRLIYGYTF
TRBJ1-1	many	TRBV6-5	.	TGTGCCAGCAGTTACTCGTGGGGGCGGGCTGAAGCTTTCTTT	CASSYSWGRAEAFF
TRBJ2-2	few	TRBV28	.	TGTGCCAGCAGGCCCTCGGGCACCGGGGAGCTGTTTTTT	CASRPSGTGELFF
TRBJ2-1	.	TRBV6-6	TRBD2	TGTGCCAGCAGTCTAGCGGGAGTTACGTTCTTC	CASSLAGVTFF
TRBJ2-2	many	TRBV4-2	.	TGTGCCAGCAGCCAAGGCTCGAGCGGGACAACCGGGGAGCTGTTTTTT	CASSQGSSGTTGELFF
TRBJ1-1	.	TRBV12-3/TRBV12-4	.	TGTGCCAGCGTCCGGGCCACTGAAGCTTTCTTT	CASVRATEAFF
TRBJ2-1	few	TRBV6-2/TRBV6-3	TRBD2	TGTGCCAGCAGTAAACTCAGGGTAGAAGGACTAGCCTCCAATGAGCAGTTCTTC	CASSKLRVEGLASNEQFF
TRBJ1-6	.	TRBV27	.	TGTGCCAGCAGTCCCGCGGGGCCCCGGTTCCACCTGCCCTTT	CASSPAGPRFHLPF
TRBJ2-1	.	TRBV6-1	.	TGTGCCAGCAGATCGGGGCTTTTCAGCGATGAGCAGTTCTTC	CASRSGLFSDEQFF
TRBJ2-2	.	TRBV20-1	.	TGCAGTGCTAGGCAGGCAGCGAACACCGGGGAGCTGTTTTTT	CSARQAANTGELFF
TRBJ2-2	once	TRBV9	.	TGTGCCAGCAGCGCCGGATCCTCAGGGGCATATGGGGAGCTGTTTTTT	CASSAGSSGAYGELFF
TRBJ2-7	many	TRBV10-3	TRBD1	TGTGCCATCAGCGACCGGACAGGGGGAGAGGGGCAGTACTTC	CAISDRTGGEGQYF
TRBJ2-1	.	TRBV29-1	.	TGCAGCGTTGAATCCTTTGAGTCGGATGAGCAGTTCTTC	CSVESFESDEQFF
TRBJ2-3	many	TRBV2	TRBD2	TGTGCCAGCAGTGATGGGGGACTAGGCGCAGATACGCAGTATTTT	CASSDGGLGADTQYF
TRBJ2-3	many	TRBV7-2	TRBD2	TGTGCCAGCAGGAGTAGCGGGGAGGGCCGTACGCAGTATTTT	CASRSSGEGRTQYF
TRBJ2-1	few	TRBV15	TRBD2	TGTGCCACCAGCAGAGATGGAGAACTAGCGGGAGATGAGCAGTTCTTC	CATSRDGELAGDEQFF
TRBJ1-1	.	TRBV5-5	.	TGTGCCAGCAGCCCCTCAGTCAGGACGAACACTGAAGCTTTCTTT	CASSPSVRTNTEAFF
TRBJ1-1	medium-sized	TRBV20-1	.	TGCAGTGCTAGTGAACAAGGATACACTGAAGCTTTCTTT	CSASEQGYTEAFF
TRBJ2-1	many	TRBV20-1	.	TGCAGTGCTAGGGACCGGGCACCAGGGCAGTTCTTC	CSARDRAPGQFF
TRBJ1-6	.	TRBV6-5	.	TGTGCCAGCAGTTACTCGACGGGGTTAAGCTCACCCCTCCACTTT	CASSYSTGLSSPLHF
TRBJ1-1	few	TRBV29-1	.	TGCAGCGTTGTCACAGGCACGAACACTGAAGCTTTCTTT	CSVVTGTNTEAFF
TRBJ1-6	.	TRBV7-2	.	TGTGCCAGCAGCTTGGATAATTCACCCCTCCACTTT	CASSLDNSPLHF
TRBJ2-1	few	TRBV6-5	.	TGTGCCAGCAGCCCCCCACTGGACGGGTACAATGAGCAGTTCTTC	CASSPPLDGYNEQFF
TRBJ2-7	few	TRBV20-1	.	TGCAGTGCAGAGAATAGCGGTCTTGCGGAAGGCGAGCAGTACTTC	CSAENSGLAEGEQYF
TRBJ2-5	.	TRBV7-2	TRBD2	TGTGCCAGCAGCACCGGACTAGCGGGAGTCGAGACCCAGTACTTC	CASSTGLAGVETQYF
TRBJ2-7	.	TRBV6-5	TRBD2	TGTGCCAGCAGGGAGACTAGCAAATACGAGCAGTACTTC	CASRETSKYEQYF
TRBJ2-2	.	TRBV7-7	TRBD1	TGTGCCAGCAGCTTGGGACAGGGGATCACCGGGGAGCTGTTTTTT	CASSLGQGITGELFF
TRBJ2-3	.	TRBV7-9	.	TGTGCCAGCAGCTCACTCCCGGCGAGTGCAGATACGCAGTATTTT	CASSSLPASADTQYF
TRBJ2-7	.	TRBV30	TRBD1	TGTGCCTCCACCCGGGGGACAGGGTCGCTCTCCTACGAGCAGTACTTC	CASTRGTGSLSYEQYF
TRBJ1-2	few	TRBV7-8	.	TGTGCCAGCAGCTTAGACGGGGGCGACGGCTATGGCTACACCTTC	CASSLDGGDGYGYTF
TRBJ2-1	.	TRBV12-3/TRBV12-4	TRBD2	TGTGCCAGCAGTATGGGACTAGCAGGCTCCTACAATGAGCAGTTCTTC	CASSMGLAGSYNEQFF
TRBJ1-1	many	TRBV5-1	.	TGCGCCAGCAGCTTGGGGATCGGAGATATGAACACTGAAGCTTTCTTT	CASSLGIGDMNTEAFF
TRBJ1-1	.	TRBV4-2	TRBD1	TGTGCCAGCAGCCTAGGACAGGGGGGTTTTCCTGAAGCTTTCTTT	CASSLGQGGFPEAFF
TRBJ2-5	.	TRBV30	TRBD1	TGTGCCTGGAGGAAACAGGGGGATGTGGAGACCCAGTACTTC	CAWRKQGDVETQYF
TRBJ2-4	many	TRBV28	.	TGTGCCAGCAGGGAACTAGCCAAAAACATTCAGTACTTC	CASRELAKNIQYF
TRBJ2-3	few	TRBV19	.	TGTGCCAGTAGTCCGGATCGGGGTTTCACAGATACGCAGTATTTT	CASSPDRGFTDTQYF
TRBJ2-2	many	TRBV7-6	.	TGTGCCAGCAGTTTTAGGCGGAACACCGGGGAGCTGTTTTTT	CASSFRRNTGELFF
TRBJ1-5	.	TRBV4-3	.	TGCGCCAGCAGCCAAGATTGGGACAGCAATCAGCCCCAGCATTTT	CASSQDWDSNQPQHF
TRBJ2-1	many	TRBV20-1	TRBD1	TGCAGTGCTCGGGGACAGCTTCGGGCTTACAATGAGCAGTTCTTC	CSARGQLRAYNEQFF
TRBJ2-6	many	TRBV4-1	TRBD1	TGCGCCAGCAGCTGGGACAGCTCTGGGGCCAACGTCCTGACTTTC	CASSWDSSGANVLTF
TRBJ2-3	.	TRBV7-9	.	TGTGCCAGCAGCTTAGATAAGGGGACGCAGTATTTT	CASSLDKGTQYF
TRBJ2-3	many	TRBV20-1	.	TGCAGTGCCACGCGGAGTACGCAGTATTTT	CSATRSTQYF
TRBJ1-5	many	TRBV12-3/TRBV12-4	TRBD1	TGTGCCAGCACCTCGGGAGGGGGCTATAGCAATCAGCCCCAGCATTTT	CASTSGGGYSNQPQHF
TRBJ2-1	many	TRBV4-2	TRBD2	TGTGCCAGCAGCCCAGCCGGGACTAGCGGGCCTTACAATGAGCAGTTCTTC	CASSPAGTSGPYNEQFF
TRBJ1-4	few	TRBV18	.	TGTGCCAGCTCACCAGATACGGGGGCTGGTGAAAAACTGTTTTTT	CASSPDTGAGEKLFF
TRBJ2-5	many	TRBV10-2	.	TGCGCCAGCAGTGAGTCTAGGCTAGCACTAGCAAACCAGTACTTC	CASSESRLALANQYF
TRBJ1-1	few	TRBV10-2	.	TGCGCCAGCAGTGAAATGGGGGCGAGGGCTGAAGCTTTCTTT	CASSEMGARAEAFF